This T cell receptor (beta chain) was recovered during a study of molecular identifiers for immune sequencing clone quantification. About the study: Replicate experiments divided RNA from around 20,000 or 100,000 naive CD8 cells into five parts and sequenced four.

This clonotype turned up a few times. Previously described methods and listed TCR primers produced bulk TCR libraries. TCRdb itself ran the PCR reads through MiXCR, one entry per CDR3 protein. This repertoire shows 460,000 or so distinct CDR3 sequences, approximately 25% found once; its top ten account for just over 0.75%. V trimming: 1 base; J trimming: 6 bases; junction bases outside the gene matches: 7. This CDR3 has 16 residues. Germline V gene lookup returns CDR1 LNHDA and CDR2 SQIVND (reference sequence). Sorting recovered naive CD8 T cells on a CD8+CD4-CCR7+CD45RA+ profile. The sequenced material came from naive CD8+ T cells from blood, with Jurkat cell RNA spiked in. Stated subset: FACS-sorted CD8+CD4-CCR7+CD45RA+ naive T cells. The clonotype originates from a human donor in good health. Some libraries in this study had Jurkat cell RNA spiked in. V is TRBV19 and J is TRBJ2-3; 10 positions agree with TRBD2. Written as DNA, the CDR3 is TGTGCCAGTAGTATAGCCAAACCGGGACTAGCGGATACGCAGTATTTT. Its protein product is CASSIAKPGLADTQYF.